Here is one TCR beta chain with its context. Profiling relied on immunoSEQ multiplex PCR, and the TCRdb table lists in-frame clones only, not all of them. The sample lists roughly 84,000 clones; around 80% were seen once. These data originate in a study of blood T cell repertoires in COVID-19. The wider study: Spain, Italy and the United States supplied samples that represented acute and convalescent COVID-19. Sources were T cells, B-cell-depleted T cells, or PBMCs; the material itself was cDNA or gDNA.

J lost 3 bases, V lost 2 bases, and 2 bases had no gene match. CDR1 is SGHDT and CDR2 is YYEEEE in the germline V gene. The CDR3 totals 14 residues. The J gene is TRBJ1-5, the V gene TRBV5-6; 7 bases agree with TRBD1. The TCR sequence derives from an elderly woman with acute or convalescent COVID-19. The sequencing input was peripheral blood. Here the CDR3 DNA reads TGTGCCAGCAGCTTTGGGACAGACAATCAGCCCCAGCATTTT. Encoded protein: CASSFGTDNQPQHF.